These 14 T cell receptor beta chains came from one sample sequenced in a study of blood T cell repertoires in COVID-19. Clones were sequenced by immunoSEQ multiplex PCR, and TCRdb holds only the in-frame ones, with some missing. The table shows 150,000 or so clones, with about 80% occurring only once. Specimen: PBMCs or T cells enriched from blood (not recorded which). The receptors were sampled from a woman aged 45-60 years who had recovered from COVID-19.

V and J are TRBV27 and TRBJ2-3; 10 bases agree with TRBD2. Germline CDR1 and CDR2: MNHEY and SMNVEV (reference sequence). This CDR3 is 14 amino acids long. Trimming at V came to 6 bases and at J to 7 bases, leaving 7 bases not matched to a gene. CDR3 in DNA: TGTGCCAGCAGAGGCCTAGCGGGAGCATATACGCAGTATTTT. Translated: CASRGLAGAYTQYF.

The V call is TRBV11-1, the J call TRBJ1-1; tentative D call: TRBD1 (5 bases). Trimming cost V 10 bases and J 4 bases, with 16 bases left between them. Per germline, CDR1 SGHAT and CDR2 FQDESV (reference sequence). The CDR3 is made up of 13 amino acids. The CDR3 here is CATRGGGFTEAFF. CDR3 coding DNA: TGTGCCACCCGGGGGGGTGGATTCACTGAAGCTTTCTTT.

The rearrangement joins TRBV29-1 to TRBJ1-2, with 9 bases lining up with TRBD1. CDR1 SQVTM and CDR2 ANQGSEA come from the germline V gene. With V trimmed by 6 bases and J by 4 bases, 9 bases remained unmatched. This CDR3 region has 14 residues. The CDR3 sequence is CSVKRTGAVYGYTF. CDR3 nucleotide sequence: TGCAGCGTAAAACGGACAGGGGCAGTCTATGGCTACACCTTC.

The rearrangement uses TRBV6-5 and TRBJ2-1; 12 bases match TRBD2. CDR3 size: 13 residues. The junction had 6 bases not matched to a gene; V was cut back by 10 bases and J by 8 bases. The germline V gene has CDR1 MNHEY and CDR2 SVGAGI. CDR3 protein: CAIGTSGFDEQFF. The CDR3 bases are TGTGCCATCGGGACTAGCGGGTTCGATGAGCAGTTCTTC.

The chain is built from TRBV13 and TRBJ2-3, with 11 bases that match TRBD2. Germline lookup yields CDR1 PRHDT and CDR2 FYEKMQ (reference sequence). The CDR3 sequence is 18 residues long. V was clipped by 5 bases and J by 4 bases; unmatched bases: 14. The CDR3 sequence is CASSELAGEGFTSDTQYF. In DNA, the CDR3 is TGTGCCAGCAGCGAACTAGCGGGAGAAGGATTTACGTCAGATACGCAGTATTTT. Combining the CDR3 with reference TRBV13 and TRBJ2-3 gives the whole variable domain AAGVIQSPRHLIKEKRETATLKCYPIPRHDTVYWYQQGPGQDPQFLISFYEKMQSDKGSIPDRFSAQQFSDYHSELNMSSLELGDSALYFCASSELAGEGFTSDTQYFGPGTRLTVL.

The chain couples TRBV5-1 to TRBJ1-2, with D perhaps TRBD1 (5 bases). Trimming cost V 7 bases and J 8 bases, with 15 bases left between them. CDR1 and CDR2 (germline): SGHRS, YFSETQ. CDR3 length: 12 residues. The CDR3 bases are TGCGCCAGCGCCTTGGCAGGGATGGGCTACACCTTC. It yields the protein CASALAGMGYTF.

On this clone: Compared with germline, one end of the junction differs, possibly owing to a read error. The chain is built from TRBV7-7 and TRBJ2-5; 10 bases line up with TRBD2. There are 15 residues in the CDR3. Germline lookup yields CDR1 SSHAT and CDR2 FNYEAQ (reference sequence). The CDR3 loop reads CASIPSGGAGETQYF. As DNA, the CDR3 is TGTGCTAGCATCCCCAGCGGGGGGGCCGGCGAGACCCAGTACTTC.

This clone came up once. The chain is built from TRBV19 and TRBJ2-1, with TRBD1 matching 9 bases. Germline lookup yields CDR1 LNHDA and CDR2 SQIVND (reference sequence). This CDR3 is built from 14 residues. The ends lost 4 bases at V and 4 bases at J; junction bases unmatched: 2. CDR3 sequence reads: CASSSGTGYNEQFF. For the CDR3, the DNA is TGTGCCAGTAGTAGCGGGACAGGGTACAATGAGCAGTTCTTC.

The CDR3 nucleotides read TGTGCCAGCAGTTTAGTCATAGGGGATGAAAAACTGTTTTTT. The encoded protein is CASSLVIGDEKLFF. This chain connects TRBV27 to TRBJ1-4; possibly TRBD1 for D (5 bases). The V and J ends lost 2 bases and 6 bases respectively, with 10 bases between them. In germline, CDR1 is MNHEY, CDR2 SMNVEV (reference sequence). The CDR3 contains 14 residues.

The V and J genes are TRBV7-7 and TRBJ2-1, with 7 bases identical to TRBD2. The germline V gene has CDR1 SSHAT and CDR2 FNYEAQ (reference sequence). With 1 base clipped from V and 4 bases from J, the junction kept 4 bases outside the gene matches. The CDR3 covers 15 residues. The CDR3, as DNA: TGTGCCAGCAGCTTAGAAGCGGGACGTTACAATGAGCAGTTCTTC. Its protein is CASSLEAGRYNEQFF.

The chain carries TRBV5-1 and TRBJ2-3; D gene unclear. There are 13 residues in the CDR3. Germline V gene lookup returns CDR1 SGHRS and CDR2 YFSETQ. With 0 bases removed from V and 1 base from J, the gap between germline ends came to 3 bases. The CDR3 bases are TGCGCCAGCAGCTTGGGCGGCACAGATACGCAGTATTTT. It is translated as CASSLGGTDTQYF.

The J gene is TRBJ1-2, the V gene TRBV9, with D uncertain. The germline V and J ends were trimmed by 0 bases and 4 bases, with 13 bases remaining between them. Germline CDR1 is SGDLS and CDR2 is YYNGEE. The CDR3 runs to 15 residues. This chain's CDR3 is CASSVVTDLVYGYTF. CDR3 in DNA: TGTGCCAGCAGCGTAGTTACAGATCTCGTCTATGGCTACACCTTC.

The chain couples TRBV27 to TRBJ1-1, with D unresolved. The ends were cut back, 3 bases at V and 7 bases at J, with 15 bases in the middle. Germline lookup yields CDR1 MNHEY and CDR2 SMNVEV (reference sequence). The CDR3 runs 14 residues. For the CDR3, the DNA is TGTGCCAGCAGTTTTAGTGGCGGAACTAGTGAAGCTTTCTTT. Encoded protein: CASSFSGGTSEAFF.

The chain has TRBV6-5 and TRBJ2-5; 8 positions match TRBD1. The CDR3 runs to 14 residues. V gave up 6 bases and J gave up 5 bases; unmatched junction bases: 8. The germline gives CDR1 MNHEY, CDR2 SVGAGI. CDR3 loop: CASSGQGRWETQYF. DNA of the CDR3: TGTGCCAGCAGCGGACAGGGCCGATGGGAGACCCAGTACTTC.